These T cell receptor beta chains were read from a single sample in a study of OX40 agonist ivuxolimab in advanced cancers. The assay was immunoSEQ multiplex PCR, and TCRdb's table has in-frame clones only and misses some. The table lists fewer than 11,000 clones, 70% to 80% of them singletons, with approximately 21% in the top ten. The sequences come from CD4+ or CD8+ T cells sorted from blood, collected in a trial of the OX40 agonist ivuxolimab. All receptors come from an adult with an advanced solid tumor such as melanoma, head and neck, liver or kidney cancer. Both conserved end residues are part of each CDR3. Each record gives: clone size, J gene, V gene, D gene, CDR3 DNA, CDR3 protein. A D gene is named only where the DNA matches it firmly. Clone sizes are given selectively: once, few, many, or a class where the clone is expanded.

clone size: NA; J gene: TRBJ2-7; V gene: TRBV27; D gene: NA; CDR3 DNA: TGTGCCAGCAGAAGGGGCCCTCCGTCTTACGAGCAGTACTTC; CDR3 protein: CASRRGPPSYEQYF
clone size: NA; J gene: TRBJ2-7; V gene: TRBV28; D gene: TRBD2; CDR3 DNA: TGTGCCAGCAGCCTTGGGCGGGGGGACGCATACGAGCAGTACTTC; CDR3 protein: CASSLGRGDAYEQYF
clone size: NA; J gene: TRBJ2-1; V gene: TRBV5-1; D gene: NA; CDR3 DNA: TGCGCCAGCAGCTGGGCGGCGGACAATGAGCAGTTCTTC; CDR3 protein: CASSWAADNEQFF
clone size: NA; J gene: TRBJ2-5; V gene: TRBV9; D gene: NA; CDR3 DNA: TGTGCCAGCAGCGTAGCAGGCCAAGAGACCCAGTACTTC; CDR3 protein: CASSVAGQETQYF
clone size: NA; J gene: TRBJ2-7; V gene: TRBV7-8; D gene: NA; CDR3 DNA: TGTGCCAGCAGCTTAAGTCTCGCACGGGTCGGGTCCCCCGACTACGAGCAGTACTTC; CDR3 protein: CASSLSLARVGSPDYEQYF
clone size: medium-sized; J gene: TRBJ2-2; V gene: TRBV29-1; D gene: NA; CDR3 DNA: TGCAGCGTCAATCTTCCGGGGGAGCTGTTTTTT; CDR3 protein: CSVNLPGELFF
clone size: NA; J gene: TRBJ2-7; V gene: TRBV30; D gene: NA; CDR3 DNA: TGTGCCTGGAGTTCCGCAGGGGGGTTTGGCGAGCAGTACTTC; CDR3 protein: CAWSSAGGFGEQYF
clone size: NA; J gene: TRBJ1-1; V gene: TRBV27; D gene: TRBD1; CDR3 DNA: TGTGCCAGCAGTTCCGGACAGGGGTACACTGAAGCTTTCTTT; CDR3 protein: CASSSGQGYTEAFF
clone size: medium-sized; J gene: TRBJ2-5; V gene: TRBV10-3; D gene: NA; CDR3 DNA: TGTGCCATCAGTGTGAGCAATTGGGAGACCCAGTACTTC; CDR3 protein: CAISVSNWETQYF
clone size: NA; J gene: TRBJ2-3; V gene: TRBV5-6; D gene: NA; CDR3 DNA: TGTGCCAGCAGCTTGGTGGTGAGCACAGATACGCAGTATTTT; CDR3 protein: CASSLVVSTDTQYF
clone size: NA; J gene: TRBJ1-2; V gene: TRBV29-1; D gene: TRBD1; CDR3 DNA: TGCAGCGCCGGGACAGGGTATGGCTACACCTTC; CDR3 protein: CSAGTGYGYTF
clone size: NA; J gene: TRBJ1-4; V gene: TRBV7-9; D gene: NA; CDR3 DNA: TGTGCCAGCAGCGCCCCACAGGGAGATGTTGAAAAACTGTTTTTT; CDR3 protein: CASSAPQGDVEKLFF
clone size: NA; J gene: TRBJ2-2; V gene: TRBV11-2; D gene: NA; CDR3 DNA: TGTGCCAGCAGCTTAGAACTCGCGAACACCGGGGAGCTGTTTTTT; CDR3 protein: CASSLELANTGELFF
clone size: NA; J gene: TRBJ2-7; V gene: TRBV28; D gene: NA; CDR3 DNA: TGTGCCAGCTCCTCTTGGGCCCTTTACGAGCAGTACTTC; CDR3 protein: CASSSWALYEQYF
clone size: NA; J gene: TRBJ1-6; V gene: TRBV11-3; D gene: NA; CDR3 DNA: TGTGCCAGCAGCTTTCGTCGGGGGGATGGTTCACCCCTCCACTTT; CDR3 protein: CASSFRRGDGSPLHF
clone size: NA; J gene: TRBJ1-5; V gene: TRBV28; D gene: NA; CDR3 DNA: TGTGCCAGCAGTCCCGAAGGGAGCTATCAGCCCCAGCATTTT; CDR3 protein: CASSPEGSYQPQHF
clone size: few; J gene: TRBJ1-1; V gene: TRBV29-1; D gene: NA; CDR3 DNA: TGCAGCGTCCAGGGGACTGAAGCTTTCTTT; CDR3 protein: CSVQGTEAFF
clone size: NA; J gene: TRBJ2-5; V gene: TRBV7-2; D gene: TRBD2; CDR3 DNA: TGTGCCAGCAGCTTCCTAGCGGGGGGCAGGGAGACCCAGTACTTC; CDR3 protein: CASSFLAGGRETQYF
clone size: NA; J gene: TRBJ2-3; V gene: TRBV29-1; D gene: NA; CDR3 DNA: TGCAGCGTTTTTGCGGATACAGATACGCAGTATTTT; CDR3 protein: CSVFADTDTQYF
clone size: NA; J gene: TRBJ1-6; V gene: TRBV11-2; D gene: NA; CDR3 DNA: TGTGCCAGCAGCTTAGTTTCGGGGATGGGTGCTTCACCCCTCCACTTT; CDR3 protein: CASSLVSGMGASPLHF
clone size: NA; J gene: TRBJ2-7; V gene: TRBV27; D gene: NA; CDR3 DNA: TGTGCCAGCAGTTTATTCGTAGGGGGCTCCTACGAGCAGTACTTC; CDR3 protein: CASSLFVGGSYEQYF
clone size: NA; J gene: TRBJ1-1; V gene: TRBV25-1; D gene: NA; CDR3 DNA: TGTGCCAGCAGTGTGGGAACGAACACTGAAGCTTTCTTT; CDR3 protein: CASSVGTNTEAFF